Each of the 11 T cell receptor beta chains below was sequenced from the same sample in a study of cytomegalovirus exposure and HLA in healthy donors. It was with 60 Vbeta and 13 Jbeta primers that the PCR ran. Sequencing used immunoSEQ multiplex PCR; TCRdb keeps in-frame clones, though not all of them. The repertoire includes about 160,000 clones, 79% of them detected once, and under 2.5% sits in the top ten. The sequenced sample was PBMCs. Receptors were obtained from a man aged 40-49 years in good health and CMV-seronegative.

In this sample, this clone turned up once. V is TRBV19 and J is TRBJ1-1; 9 bases map to TRBD1. After removal of 6 bases from V and 2 bases from J, the junction contained 4 bases not matched to a gene. The CDR3 consists of 14 residues. Looked up from germline, CDR1 is LNHDA and CDR2 is SQIVND (reference sequence). The CDR3 sequence: CASRDRGFNTEAFF. The CDR3 coding sequence is TGTGCCAGTAGAGACAGGGGGTTCAACACTGAAGCTTTCTTT.

This clone was counted a few times. The chain joins TRBV21-1 to TRBJ2-7; the table assigns TRBD1, which was not confirmed against the DNA. TRBV21-1 corresponds to a pseudogene. The CDR3 covers 16 residues. In DNA, the CDR3 is TGTGCCAGCAGCAAAGGCCCCTCCCACAGGTTGGGGGAGCAGTACTTC. Translated, it gives CASSKGPSHRLGEQYF.

The J gene is TRBJ2-7, the V gene TRBV6-4; D unresolved. CDR1 MRHNA and CDR2 SNTAGT come from the germline V gene. This CDR3 is built from 16 residues. Trimming stripped 0 bases from V and 5 bases from J, with 17 bases between. CDR3 sequence reads: CASSDSWARPWHEQYF. The CDR3, as DNA: TGTGCCAGCAGTGACTCCTGGGCACGGCCTTGGCACGAGCAGTACTTC.

The gene calls are TRBV28 and TRBJ2-6, with 8 bases that match TRBD1. V lost 2 bases and J lost 0; bases outside the gene matches: 12. Germline V gene sequence: CDR1 MDHEN, CDR2 SYDVKM. The CDR3 has 20 residues. This CDR3 reads CASSLKYRDRQSSGANVLTF. CDR3 DNA sequence: TGTGCCAGCAGTTTAAAATACCGGGACAGGCAAAGCTCTGGGGCCAACGTCCTGACTTTC. Complete variable domain (other parts from reference TRBV28 and TRBJ2-6): DVKVTQSSRYLVKRTGEKVFLECVQDMDHENMFWYRQDPGLGLRLIYFSYDVKMKEKGDIPEGYSVSREKKERFSLILESASTNQTSMYLCASSLKYRDRQSSGANVLTFGAGSRLTVL.

With regard to this clone: Germline is not matched at one junction end, which may reflect a read error. This CDR3 reads CASSAGAGANGLTF. CDR3 DNA: TGTGCCAGCAGCGCAGGGGCCGGAGCCAACGGCCTGACTTTC. The chain couples TRBV5-4 to TRBJ2-6; possibly TRBD1 for D (6 bases). The CDR3 length is 14 residues. Germline V gene sequence: CDR1 SGHNT, CDR2 YYREEE (reference sequence). The full variable domain, with the rest looked up from reference TRBV5-4 and TRBJ2-6, is ETGVTQSPTHLIKTRGQQVTLRCSSQSGHNTVSWYQQALGQGPQFIFQYYREEENGRGNFPPRFSGLQFPNYSSELNVNALELDDSALYLCASSAGAGANGLTFGAGSRLTVL.

The chain joins TRBV5-4 to TRBJ1-4; D call uncertain. The CDR3 runs to 13 residues. Trimming cost V 3 bases and J 8 bases, with 11 bases left between them. Germline V gives CDR1 SGHNT, CDR2 YYREEE (reference sequence). The CDR3, as DNA: TGTGCCAGCAGCTCGGCGCGGGAAGAAAAACTGTTTTTT. Translation gives CASSSAREEKLFF.

The chain recombines TRBV27 with TRBJ2-3; weak D call: TRBD1 (6 bases). This CDR3 has 13 residues. V lost 6 bases and J lost 6, with 13 bases in between. Germline V gene lookup returns CDR1 MNHEY and CDR2 SMNVEV (reference sequence). In nucleotides, the CDR3 is TGTGCCAGCAGACAGGGCAACTCGGATACGCAGTATTTT. Encoded protein: CASRQGNSDTQYF.

The V gene is TRBV5-1, the J gene TRBJ2-4, with 7 nucleotides matching TRBD1. The germline gives CDR1 SGHRS, CDR2 YFSETQ. This CDR3 spans 15 amino acids. After removal of 4 bases from V and 12 bases from J, the junction contained 16 bases not matched to a gene. The CDR3 spells CASSPPTGTADSQYF. CDR3 in DNA: TGCGCCAGCAGCCCACCAACCGGGACAGCGGACAGTCAGTACTTC.

Here the CDR3 reads CASTGGGTDTQYF. The DNA of the CDR3 is TGTGCCAGCACCGGCGGGGGCACAGATACGCAGTATTTT. J is TRBJ2-3 and V is TRBV25-1; TRBD2 is a possible D gene (6 bases). Germline CDR1 MGHDK, CDR2 SYGVNS. The V gene lost 7 bases and the J gene lost 1 base, with 9 bases spanning the gap. This CDR3 is 13 amino acids long.

The chain combines TRBV11-3 with TRBJ1-1; D uncertain. This CDR3 has 13 residues. Trimming took off 2 bases at V and 1 base at J, with 5 bases between the two ends. Germline V CDR1 and CDR2: SGHNT, YENEEA. CDR3 nucleotides: TGTGCCAGCAGCTTAACAGCGAACACTGAAGCTTTCTTT. Its translation is CASSLTANTEAFF.

J is TRBJ2-2 and V is TRBV5-1; 9 nucleotides line up with TRBD1. CDR1 is SGHRS, CDR2 YFSETQ, per germline. V lost 3 bases to trimming and J lost 6 bases; unmatched junction nucleotides: 12. The CDR3 extends over 17 amino acids. The CDR3 is CASSSIGTGMGSGELFF. The CDR3 coding sequence is TGCGCCAGCAGCTCCATAGGGACAGGGATGGGATCCGGGGAGCTGTTTTTT.